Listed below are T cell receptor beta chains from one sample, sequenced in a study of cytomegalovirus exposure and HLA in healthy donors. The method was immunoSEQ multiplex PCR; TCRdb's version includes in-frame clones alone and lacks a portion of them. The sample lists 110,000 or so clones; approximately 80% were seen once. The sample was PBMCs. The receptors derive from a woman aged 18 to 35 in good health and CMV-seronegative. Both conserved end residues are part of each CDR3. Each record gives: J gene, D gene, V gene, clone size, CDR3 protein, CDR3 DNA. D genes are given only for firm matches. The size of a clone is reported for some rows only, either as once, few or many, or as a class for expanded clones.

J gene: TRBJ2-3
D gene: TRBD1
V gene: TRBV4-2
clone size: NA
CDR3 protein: CASSPQRQGGTDTQYF
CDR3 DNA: TGTGCCAGCAGCCCTCAACGACAGGGCGGCACAGATACGCAGTATTTT

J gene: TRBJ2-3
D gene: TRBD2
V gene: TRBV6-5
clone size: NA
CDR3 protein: CATMGLAGIRDTQYF
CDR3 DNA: TGTGCCACCATGGGACTAGCGGGAATACGAGATACGCAGTATTTT

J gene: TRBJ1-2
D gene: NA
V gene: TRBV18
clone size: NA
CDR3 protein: CASSPPVFYVGYTF
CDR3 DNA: TGTGCCAGCTCACCACCGGTTTTCTATGTGGGCTACACCTTC

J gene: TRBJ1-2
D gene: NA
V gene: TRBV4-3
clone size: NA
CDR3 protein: CASSQDGGVYGYTF
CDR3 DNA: TGCGCCAGCAGCCAAGATGGGGGGGTCTATGGCTACACCTTC

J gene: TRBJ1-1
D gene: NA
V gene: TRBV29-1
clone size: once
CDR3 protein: CSARAGNTEAFF
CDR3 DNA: TGCAGCGCAAGGGCGGGGAACACTGAAGCTTTCTTT

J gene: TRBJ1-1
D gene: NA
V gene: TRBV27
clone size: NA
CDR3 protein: CASSLLGQNTEAFF
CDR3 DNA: TGTGCCAGCAGTTTATTGGGACAGAACACTGAAGCTTTCTTT

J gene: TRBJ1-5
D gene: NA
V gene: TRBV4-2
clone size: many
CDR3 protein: CASSQSRQPQHF
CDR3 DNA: TGTGCCAGCAGCCAGTCGCGTCAGCCCCAGCATTTT

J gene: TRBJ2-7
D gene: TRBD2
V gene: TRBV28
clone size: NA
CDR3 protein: CASSFFPAGGITYEQYF
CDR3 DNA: TGTGCCAGCAGTTTTTTTCCAGCGGGAGGGATCACCTACGAGCAGTACTTC

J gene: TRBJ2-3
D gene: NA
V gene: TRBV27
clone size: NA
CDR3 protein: CATGLRGADTQYF
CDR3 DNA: TGTGCCACAGGTCTCAGGGGGGCAGATACGCAGTATTTT

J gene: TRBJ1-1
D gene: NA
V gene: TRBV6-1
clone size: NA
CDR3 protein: CASKYERNTEAFF
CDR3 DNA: TGTGCCAGCAAGTATGAGAGGAACACTGAAGCTTTCTTT

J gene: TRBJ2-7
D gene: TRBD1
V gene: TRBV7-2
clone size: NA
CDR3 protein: CASSRRDSPSYEQYF
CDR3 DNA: TGTGCCAGCAGCCGCCGGGACAGCCCTTCCTACGAGCAGTACTTC

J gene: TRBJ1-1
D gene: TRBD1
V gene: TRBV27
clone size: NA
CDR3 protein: CASSLLGTGILMNTEAFF
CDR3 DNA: TGTGCCAGCAGTTTATTAGGGACAGGGATATTGATGAACACTGAAGCTTTCTTT

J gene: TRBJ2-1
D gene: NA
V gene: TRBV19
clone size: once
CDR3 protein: CASSLREYNEQFF
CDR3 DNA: TGTGCCAGTAGTTTACGGGAGTACAATGAGCAGTTCTTC

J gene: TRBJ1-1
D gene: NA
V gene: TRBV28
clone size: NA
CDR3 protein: CASGGTPQGSGEAFF
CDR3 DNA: TGTGCCAGCGGGGGTACCCCACAGGGATCAGGTGAAGCTTTCTTT

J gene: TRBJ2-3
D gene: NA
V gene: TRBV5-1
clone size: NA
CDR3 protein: CASNDGATDTQYF
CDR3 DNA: TGCGCCAGCAACGACGGAGCCACAGATACGCAGTATTTT

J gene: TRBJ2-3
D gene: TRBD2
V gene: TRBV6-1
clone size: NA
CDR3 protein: CASRPAGGKGTQYF
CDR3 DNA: TGTGCCAGCAGACCAGCGGGGGGGAAGGGTACGCAGTATTTT

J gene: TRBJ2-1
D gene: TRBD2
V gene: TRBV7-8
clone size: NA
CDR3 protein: CASSLVRWLAGASRVNEQFF
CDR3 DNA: TGTGCCAGCAGCTTAGTACGTTGGCTAGCGGGAGCCTCCCGGGTGAATGAGCAGTTCTTC

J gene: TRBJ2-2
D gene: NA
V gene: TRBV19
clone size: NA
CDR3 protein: CASSIVNIPNTGELFF
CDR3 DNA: TGTGCCAGTAGTATAGTGAACATACCGAACACCGGGGAGCTGTTTTTT

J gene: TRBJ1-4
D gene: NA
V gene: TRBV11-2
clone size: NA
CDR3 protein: CASSLGTYNEKLFF
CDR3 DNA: TGTGCCAGCAGTCTCGGGACATATAATGAAAAACTGTTTTTT

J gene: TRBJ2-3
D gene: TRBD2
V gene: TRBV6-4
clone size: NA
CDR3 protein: CASSDGLAGTDTQYF
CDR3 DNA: TGTGCCAGCAGCGATGGACTAGCGGGGACAGATACGCAGTATTTT

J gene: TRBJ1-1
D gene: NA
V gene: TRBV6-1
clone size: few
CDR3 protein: CASSNRENTEAFF
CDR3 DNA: TGTGCCAGCAGTAACAGGGAGAACACTGAAGCTTTCTTT

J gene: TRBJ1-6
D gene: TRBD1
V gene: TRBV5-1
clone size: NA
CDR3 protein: CASSLGQAGRSSYNSPLHF
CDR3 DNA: TGCGCCAGCAGCTTAGGACAGGCTGGGAGAAGCTCCTATAATTCACCCCTCCACTTT

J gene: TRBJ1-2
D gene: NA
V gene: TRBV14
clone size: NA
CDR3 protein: CASSQTGTPRGYGYTF
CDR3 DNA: TGTGCCAGCAGCCAAACCGGGACACCCCGCGGGTATGGCTACACCTTC

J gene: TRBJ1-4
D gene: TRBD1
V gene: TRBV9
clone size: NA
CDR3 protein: CASSSRQGTNEKLFF
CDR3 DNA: TGTGCCAGCAGCTCCCGACAGGGAACTAATGAAAAACTGTTTTTT

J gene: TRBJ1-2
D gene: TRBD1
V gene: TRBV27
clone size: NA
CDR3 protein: CASSLGTGVGYTF
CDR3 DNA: TGTGCCAGCAGTTTAGGGACAGGGGTTGGCTACACCTTC

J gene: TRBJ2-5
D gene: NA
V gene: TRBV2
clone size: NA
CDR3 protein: CASSVEVETQYF
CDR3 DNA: TGTGCCAGCAGTGTCGAGGTGGAGACCCAGTACTTC

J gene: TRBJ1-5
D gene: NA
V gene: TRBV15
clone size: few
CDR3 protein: CATTSAGQPQHF
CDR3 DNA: TGTGCCACCACCTCGGCGGGCCAGCCCCAGCATTTT

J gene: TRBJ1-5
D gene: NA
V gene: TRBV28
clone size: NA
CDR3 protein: CASTLSGGAGQPQHF
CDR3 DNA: TGTGCCAGCACCCTTAGCGGGGGGGCTGGCCAGCCCCAGCATTTT

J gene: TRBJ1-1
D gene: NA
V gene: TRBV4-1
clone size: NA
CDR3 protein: CASSQEGARALGTFF
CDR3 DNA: TGCGCCAGCAGCCAAGAGGGTGCCAGGGCGTTGGGAACTTTCTTT

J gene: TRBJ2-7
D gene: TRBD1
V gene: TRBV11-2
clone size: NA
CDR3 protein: CASSLVIRQGRAYEQYF
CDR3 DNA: TGTGCCAGCAGCTTAGTAATTCGACAGGGAAGAGCGTACGAGCAGTACTTC

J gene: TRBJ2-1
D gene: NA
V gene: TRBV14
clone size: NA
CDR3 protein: CASSLQGSYNEQFF
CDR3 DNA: TGTGCCAGCAGCCTGCAGGGATCTTACAATGAGCAGTTCTTC

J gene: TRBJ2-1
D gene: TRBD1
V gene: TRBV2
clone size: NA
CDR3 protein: CASSGGQAGGQFF
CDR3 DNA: TGTGCCAGCAGTGGGGGACAGGCAGGGGGGCAGTTCTTC

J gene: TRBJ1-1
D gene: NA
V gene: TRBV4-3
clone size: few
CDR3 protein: CASSQIPGRNTEAFF
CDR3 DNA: TGCGCCAGCAGCCAAATCCCGGGTAGGAACACTGAAGCTTTCTTT

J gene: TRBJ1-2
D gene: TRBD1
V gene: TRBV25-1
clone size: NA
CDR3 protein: CASSPVDRENYGYTF
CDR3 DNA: TGTGCCAGCAGCCCCGTGGACAGGGAAAACTATGGCTACACCTTC

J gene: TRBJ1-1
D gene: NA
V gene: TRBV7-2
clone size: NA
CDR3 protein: CASSLAGRDTEAFF
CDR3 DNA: TGTGCCAGCAGCTTAGCGGGCAGGGACACTGAAGCTTTCTTT

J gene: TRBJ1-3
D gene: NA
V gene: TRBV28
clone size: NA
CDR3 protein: CASSLAREGITGNTIYF
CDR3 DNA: TGTGCCAGCAGTTTAGCTCGGGAGGGGATCACTGGAAACACCATATATTTT

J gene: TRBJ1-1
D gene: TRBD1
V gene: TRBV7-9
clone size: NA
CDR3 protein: CASSLAGQGPEAFF
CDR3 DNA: TGTGCCAGCAGCTTAGCGGGACAGGGCCCTGAAGCTTTCTTT